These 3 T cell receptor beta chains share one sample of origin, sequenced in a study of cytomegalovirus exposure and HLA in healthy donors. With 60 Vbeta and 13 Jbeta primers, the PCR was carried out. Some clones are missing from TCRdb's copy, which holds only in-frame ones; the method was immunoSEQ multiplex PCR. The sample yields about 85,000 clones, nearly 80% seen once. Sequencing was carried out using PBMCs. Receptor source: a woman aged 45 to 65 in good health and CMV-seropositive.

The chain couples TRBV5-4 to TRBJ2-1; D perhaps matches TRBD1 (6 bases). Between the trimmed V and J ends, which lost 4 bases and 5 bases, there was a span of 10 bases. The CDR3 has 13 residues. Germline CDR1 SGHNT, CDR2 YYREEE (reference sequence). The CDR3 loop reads CASSIRQDNEQFF. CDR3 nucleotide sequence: TGTGCCAGCAGCATCAGACAGGACAATGAGCAGTTCTTC.

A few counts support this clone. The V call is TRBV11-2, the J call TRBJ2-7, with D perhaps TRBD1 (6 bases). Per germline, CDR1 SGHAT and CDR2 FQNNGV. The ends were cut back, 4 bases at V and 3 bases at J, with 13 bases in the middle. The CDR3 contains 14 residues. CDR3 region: CASSSQGFGYEQYF. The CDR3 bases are TGTGCCAGCAGCTCCCAGGGGTTTGGCTACGAGCAGTACTTC. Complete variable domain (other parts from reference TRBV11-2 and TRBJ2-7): EAGVAQSPRYKIIEKRQSVAFWCNPISGHATLYWYQQILGQGPKLLIQFQNNGVVDDSQLPKDRFSAERLKGVDSTLKIQPAKLEDSAVYLCASSSQGFGYEQYFGPGTRLTVT.

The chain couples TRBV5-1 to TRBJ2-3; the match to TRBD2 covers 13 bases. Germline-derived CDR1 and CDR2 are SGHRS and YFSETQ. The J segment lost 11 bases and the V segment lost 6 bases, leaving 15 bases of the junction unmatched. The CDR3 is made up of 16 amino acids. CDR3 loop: CASKGLAGTGASGQYF. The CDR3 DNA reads TGCGCCAGCAAGGGACTAGCGGGGACGGGGGCCAGTGGGCAGTATTTT.